This entry is about one TCR beta chain. This specimen comes from a study of CD8+ T cells in alopecia areata. This CDR3 has 15 residues. Germline V CDR1 and CDR2: SNHLY, FYNNEI. V dropped 6 bases and J dropped 7; count of bases not matched to a gene: 8. RNA was isolated and reverse transcribed to cDNA, the sequencing template. Some clones are missing from TCRdb's copy, which holds only in-frame ones; the method was immunoSEQ multiplex PCR. The data contain approximately 150,000 clones, about 66% of them singletons. The receptor was derived from a human donor with alopecia areata. The V call is TRBV2, the J call TRBJ1-5; 11 nucleotides align to TRBD1. Sequenced here: CD8+ T cells sorted from blood, sampled at week 0. The CDR3 DNA follows: TGTGCCAGCAGGGAGGACAGGGGGCCCCCCCAGCCCCAGCATTTT. Translating it yields CASREDRGPPQPQHF.